This TCR beta chain was recovered during a study of immune aging and cytomegalovirus after organ transplant (dated by TCRdb to the early 2020s). Some background on the complete study: Three-drug immunosuppression with prednisone, tacrolimus, and mycophenolate was given to all transplant recipients. Study-wide findings and limitations: Following viremia, aged-phenotype cells rose post-transplant in clones of any size, with the rise occurring earlier in large clones (days 200-264) than in small clones. A larger share of large clones was made up of TEMRA cells, and in the seven largest clones (approximately 2,000 cells) aged and TEMRA cells were gained while TCM cells were lost. Since the sequencing data did not include a CD57 measurement, a conservative gene-based definition of aging was used in its place.

Reading from cysteine to phenylalanine, the CDR3 counts 16 amino acids. Only the CDR3 region is kept as DNA, spanning 48 bases read in frame from base 1. The receptor library was made with single-cell sequencing. Instrument on record: Illumina NovaSeq 6000. The BD Rhapsody Targeted mRNA and AbSeq Reagent Kit was used in a microwell format for cell capture and library preparation. Libraries covered TCR, sample tags, AbSeq, and targeted mRNA from the Human T-Cell Expression Panel plus custom TOX and TOX2 primers. Sequencing of the libraries was performed on an Illumina NovaSeq. In the authors' own workflow: The analysis covered approximately 9,900 cells in total, of which 7076 were CD8 T cells and approximately 4,500 were CD8 T cells with an identifiable TCR CDR3. On the Seven Bridges Genomics platform, raw data were run through the BD Rhapsody Targeted Analysis Pipeline with V(D)J processing. SeqGeq 1.6.0 was used for quality control, Sample Tag demultiplexing with Lex-BDSMK, clone identification with VDJ Explorer, and Seurat clustering. Clones comprising <1% of CD8 T cells were considered non-expanded; clones comprising >2.5% of the sample were considered clonal expansions. The raw public data were reprocessed by TCRdb itself: fastp quality trimming at Q25, MiXCR clonotype calling, in-frame beta chains only. Each entry is one CDR3 protein sequence, shown with its most common DNA and genes. These V and J calls originate from TCRdb's pipeline instead of the authors' own analysis. The sample table shows tens of thousands of distinct CDR3 sequences, and roughly 36% are seen once. The ten largest clones take up approximately 26% of the sample.

In light of the paper, this sample's time point label describes: five sample-tagged time points from pre-transplant (day -1) to day 368 post-transplant, pooled. PBMC were thawed and then stimulated for 12 hours with a CMV IE-1 overlapping peptide library, with no transport inhibitors added. After thawing, cells rested overnight before stimulation in R10 medium with CD28/CD49d costimulation. The IE-1 peptide library consisted of 15-amino-acid peptides overlapping by 11 amino acids. Samples from each time point were barcoded using BD Single-Cell Multiplexing Kit Sample Tags, then pooled and stained with sorting antibodies plus oligo-conjugated anti-CD45RA. A BD FACSAria III was used to sort CMV-responsive CD8+CD137+ and CD4+CD154+ T cells at 4-way purity. Blood samples were drawn into EDTA vacutainers and processed by Ficoll gradient within 1-24 hours. This clonotype was counted ten times or more. No cognate antigen has been identified for it. Base qualities are not provided; no much larger clone lies one nucleotide away.

The clonotype originates from a female donor who had a heart transplant and CMV viremia. This specimen was CMV peptide-activated CD4+ and CD8+ T cells sorted from blood, taken at five time points, pooled. The cell subset or site tag for this specimen amounts to: sorted CD8+CD137+ and CD4+CD154+ T cells after about 12 h CMV IE-1 peptide stimulation. The sequence is built from TRBV21-1 and TRBJ1-5; no DNA check was done on the table's D call, TRBD1. TRBV21-1 is shown as a pseudogene. The sequenced DNA is TGTGCCAGCAGCACCCACTCGGACAGGTTCTCACAGCCCCAGCATTTT. It codes for CASSTHSDRFSQPQHF.